These 26 T cell receptor beta chains share one sample of origin, sequenced in a study of T cell repertoires in cytomegalovirus infection. TCRdb fed the reads into MiXCR, producing one record per CDR3 protein. This sample carries about 300,000 distinct CDR3 sequences, around 10% of them seen once, and the ten largest clones take approximately 2.4%. The sample taken for sequencing was PBMCs. The receptors shown here come from a human donor in good health (CMV status not recorded). Some clones in this sample may be carry-over from other donors' samples.

The table lists this clonotype with a few counts. The V gene is TRBV3-1, the J gene TRBJ2-7, with TRBD1 as a possible D gene (6 bases). V was clipped by 1 base and J by 4 bases, with 11 bases between them. The CDR3 covers 14 residues. Looked up from germline, CDR1 is LGHDT and CDR2 is YNNKEL (reference sequence). Here the CDR3 DNA reads TGTGCCAGCAGCCAAGGATGGGGGCATTACGAGCAGTACTTC. As protein: CASSQGWGHYEQYF.

This clonotype was detected ten times or more. The chain has TRBV7-2 and TRBJ1-1; D unclear. V dropped 2 bases and J dropped 1 base, with 8 bases sitting between them. Germline CDR1 SGHTA, CDR2 FQGNSA. The CDR3 is 14 residues long. CDR3 region: CASSLSMRNTEAFF. The CDR3 DNA is TGTGCCAGCAGCTTAAGTATGAGGAACACTGAAGCTTTCTTT.

This clonotype has ten or more counts. The chain carries TRBV28 and TRBJ1-4; the D is unclear. CDR1 is MDHEN, CDR2 SYDVKM, per germline. Trimming cost V 6 bases and J 1 base, with 12 bases left between them. The CDR3 runs 15 residues. The CDR3: CASSPLGLTNEKLFF. In DNA, the CDR3 is TGTGCCAGCAGCCCCTTGGGTCTAACTAATGAAAAACTGTTTTTT. The full variable domain, in which reference TRBV28 and TRBJ1-4 provide the parts outside the CDR3, is DVKVTQSSRYLVKRTGEKVFLECVQDMDHENMFWYRQDPGLGLRLIYFSYDVKMKEKGDIPEGYSVSREKKERFSLILESASTNQTSMYLCASSPLGLTNEKLFFGSGTQLSVL.

This clonotype occurred many times. The gene calls are TRBV6-2 or TRBV6-3 and TRBJ1-2, with 8 bases matching TRBD1. This CDR3 region has 16 residues. Germline values: CDR1 MNHEY, CDR2 SVGEGT. V gave up 4 bases and J gave up 1 base; unmatched junction bases: 8. CDR3 amino acids: CASSFLRDRINYGYTF. The CDR3 bases are TGTGCCAGCAGTTTCCTCCGGGACAGGATTAACTATGGCTACACCTTC.

Ten or more counts support this clonotype. This chain links TRBV7-2 with TRBJ2-2, with TRBD1 as a possible D gene (5 bases). CDR1 and CDR2 (germline): SGHTA, FQGNSA. V lost 1 base and J lost 7, with 10 bases in between. The CDR3 is made up of 14 amino acids. CDR3 sequence (DNA): TGTGCCAGCAGCTTAGGGGGCCATAGCGGGGAGCTGTTTTTT. Translation: CASSLGGHSGELFF.

This clonotype was detected ten times or more. The chain couples TRBV7-9 to TRBJ2-3; D not resolved. CDR3 length: 12 residues. V lost 5 bases, J lost 6 bases, and 9 bases lay in between. Germline-derived CDR1 and CDR2 are SEHNR and FQNEAQ (reference sequence). In nucleotides, the CDR3 is TGTGCCAGCAGCCAAAACGGGGATACGCAGTATTTT. It codes for CASSQNGDTQYF.

The table lists this clonotype with a few counts. The chain employs TRBV7-2 and TRBJ2-1; the D call may be TRBD1 or TRBD2 (5 bases each). The CDR3 totals 14 residues. Germline V lookup: CDR1 SGHTA, CDR2 FQGNSA. Trimming pared 0 bases from V and 10 bases from J, leaving 13 bases between. CDR3 in amino acids: CASSLAWGKGEQFF. CDR3 nucleotides: TGTGCCAGCAGCTTAGCGTGGGGGAAAGGGGAGCAGTTCTTC.

The chain uses TRBV19 and TRBJ2-7, with a weak D call TRBD2 (5 bases). Germline lookup yields CDR1 LNHDA and CDR2 SQIVND (reference sequence). The V and J ends lost 4 bases and 10 bases respectively, with 17 bases between them. The CDR3 is 13 amino acids. DNA of the CDR3: TGTGCCAGTAGTAAGTCCGCCGTCGGGGAACAGTACGTC. Encoded protein: CASSKSAVGEQYV.

This clonotype was detected only a few times. The V call is TRBV7-9, the J call TRBJ1-2; no firm D call. The CDR3 length is 17 residues. Trimming shortened V by 5 bases and J by 0 bases, and 19 bases separated the two germline ends. The germline CDR1 and CDR2 sequences are SEHNR and FQNEAQ (reference sequence). In DNA, the CDR3 is TGTGCCAGCAGCGCGGGTTTCACGCGTCAAGCTAACTATGGCTACACCTTC. Translation gives CASSAGFTRQANYGYTF.

Ten or more counts support this clonotype. The chain employs TRBV2 and TRBJ2-5; no firm D call. The CDR3 sequence is 11 residues long. V gave up 10 bases and J gave up 1 base, with 7 bases separating them. In germline, CDR1 is SNHLY, CDR2 FYNNEI. The CDR3 loop is CATLPQETQYF. DNA for the CDR3: TGTGCCACCCTTCCCCAAGAGACCCAGTACTTC. The entire variable domain, with the rest obtained from reference TRBV2 and TRBJ2-5, is as follows: EPEVTQTPSHQVTQMGQEVILRCVPISNHLYFYWYRQILGQKVEFLVSFYNNEISEKSEIFDDQFSVERPDGSNFTLKIRSTKLEDSAMYFCATLPQETQYFGPGTRLLVL.

The gene calls are TRBV7-9 and TRBJ1-2, with 8 bases that match TRBD1. This CDR3 region has 14 residues. Looked up from germline, CDR1 is SEHNR and CDR2 is FQNEAQ (reference sequence). J was trimmed by 7 bases and V by 7 bases; bases with no gene match: 11. The CDR3 reads CASTTTGGGSGYTF. The DNA of the CDR3 is TGTGCCAGCACCACCACAGGGGGAGGCTCTGGCTACACCTTC.

This clonotype has at least ten counts. The J gene is TRBJ1-1, the V gene TRBV4-1, with D perhaps matching TRBD1 (6 bases). The CDR3 has 14 amino acids. The ends were cut back, 4 bases at V and 2 bases at J, with 11 bases in the middle. CDR1 is MGHRA, CDR2 YSYEKL, per germline. CDR3 amino acids: CASSLDSTNTEAFF. DNA of the CDR3: TGCGCCAGCAGCCTGGACAGTACCAACACTGAAGCTTTCTTT.

This clonotype was seen repeatedly, ten times or more. V usage is TRBV11-2 and J usage is TRBJ2-1, with TRBD2 matching over 7 bases. CDR1 and CDR2 from the germline V gene are SGHAT and FQNNGV. The ends lost 8 bases at V and 1 base at J; junction bases unmatched: 14. The CDR3 is 17 residues long. The DNA of the CDR3 is TGTGCCAGCCGTGCATCGGGGCGGGGGAGGTCCTACAATGAGCAGTTCTTC. Amino acids: CASRASGRGRSYNEQFF.

This clonotype has at least ten counts. The chain links TRBV7-2 to TRBJ1-2; weak D call: TRBD1 (5 bases). Trimming took off 5 bases at V and 0 bases at J, with 22 bases between the two ends. Germline CDR1 SGHTA, CDR2 FQGNSA. The length of the CDR3 is 18 residues. Here the CDR3 DNA reads TGTGCCAGCAGCCCTACCATTTTCAGGGTTCCGTCTAACTATGGCTACACCTTC. Amino acids: CASSPTIFRVPSNYGYTF.

This clonotype has at least ten counts. V usage is TRBV7-9 and J usage is TRBJ2-7, with 7 bases aligning to TRBD1. Germline CDR1 is SEHNR and CDR2 is FQNEAQ (reference sequence). V shed 2 bases and J 6 bases; nucleotides not matched to a gene: 4. The CDR3 extends over 13 amino acids. CDR3 nucleotides: TGTGCCAGCAGCTTAAGTACAGGGGCCGAGCAGTACTTC. It codes for CASSLSTGAEQYF.

This clonotype appeared many times. J is TRBJ1-1 and V is TRBV20-1; D remains ambiguous. This CDR3 has 14 amino acids. Germline V CDR1 and CDR2: DFQATT, SNEGSKA (reference sequence). Trimming removed 5 bases from V and 3 bases from J, with 16 bases in between. The CDR3 bases are TGCAGTGCTCCTCGCTTGAGTGGGTACACTGAAGCTTTCTTT. Its translation: CSAPRLSGYTEAFF.

This clonotype was observed a few times. The genes are TRBV18 and TRBJ1-2; D is ambiguous. Germline V gene sequence: CDR1 KGHSH, CDR2 LQKENI. This CDR3 has 15 amino acids. V dropped 2 bases and J dropped 3 bases, with 13 bases sitting between them. Here the CDR3 DNA reads TGTGCCAGCTCACCAGGTGCGGTACCCGACTATGGCTACACCTTC. This sequence encodes CASSPGAVPDYGYTF.

This clonotype was seen ten or more times. The chain has TRBV2 and TRBJ2-1; 9 positions match TRBD1. Trimming at V came to 8 bases and at J to 6 bases, leaving 8 bases not matched to a gene. Looked up from germline, CDR1 is SNHLY and CDR2 is FYNNEI. The length of the CDR3 is 14 residues. The CDR3 region has the DNA TGTGCCAGCCGCTGGACAGGGGATAGCAATGAGCAGTTCTTC. It is translated as CASRWTGDSNEQFF.

This rearrangement joins TRBV7-9 to TRBJ2-6; maybe TRBD1 (6 bases). CDR3 length: 17 residues. V lost 2 bases, J lost 0 bases, and 11 bases lay in between. Germline V gene lookup returns CDR1 SEHNR and CDR2 FQNEAQ (reference sequence). CDR3 amino acids: CASSLMTGISGANVLTF. The CDR3 DNA reads TGTGCCAGCAGCTTAATGACAGGCATCTCTGGGGCCAACGTCCTGACTTTC.

Ten or more counts support this clonotype. The chain employs TRBV20-1 and TRBJ2-7; D may match TRBD1 or TRBD2 (5 bases each). Trimming removed 6 bases at V and 3 bases at J, with 12 bases between. Germline CDR1 DFQATT, CDR2 SNEGSKA (reference sequence). This CDR3 region has 12 residues. The chain's CDR3 is CSAKGRIYEQYF. In DNA, the CDR3 is TGCAGTGCCAAGGGACGGATCTACGAGCAGTACTTC.

In this sample, this clonotype turned up many times. The chain joins TRBV20-1 to TRBJ2-5; D unclear. CDR1 is DFQATT, CDR2 SNEGSKA, per germline (reference sequence). The CDR3 contains 13 residues. Trimming left V 4 bases short and J 1 base short, with 10 bases between. The CDR3 reads CSAIRVGQETQYF. The CDR3 DNA follows: TGCAGTGCTATAAGGGTCGGCCAAGAGACCCAGTACTTC.

The V and J genes are TRBV19 and TRBJ1-1, with D unclear. Per germline, CDR1 LNHDA and CDR2 SQIVND (reference sequence). The ends were cut back, 6 bases at V and 3 bases at J, with 17 bases in the middle. There are 15 residues in the CDR3. The CDR3 protein is CASRGLPRSHTEAFF. The CDR3 nucleotides read TGTGCCAGTAGGGGCCTTCCGCGGTCGCACACTGAAGCTTTCTTT.

This clonotype has at least ten counts. V is TRBV7-9 and J is TRBJ2-1, with a weak D call TRBD1 (6 bases). The CDR3 covers 15 residues. Trimming shortened V by 6 bases and J by 4 bases, and 16 bases separated the two germline ends. Germline CDR1 reads SEHNR; CDR2 reads FQNEAQ (reference sequence). The CDR3 region is CASRSRGTRYNEQFF. CDR3 coding DNA: TGTGCCAGCAGGTCGAGGGGGACGAGGTACAATGAGCAGTTCTTC.

This clonotype came up many times. V is TRBV28 and J is TRBJ1-1, with no clear D. V was shortened by 7 bases and J by 1 base, with 16 bases between the two germline ends. Germline lookup yields CDR1 MDHEN and CDR2 SYDVKM. This CDR3 spans 15 amino acids. The CDR3 sequence is CASTTAGRSNTEAFF. The DNA of the CDR3 is TGTGCCAGCACCACCGCCGGGCGGTCGAACACTGAAGCTTTCTTT.

This clonotype was found many times. This chain links TRBV20-1 with TRBJ2-5, with D maybe TRBD2 (6 bases). V was trimmed by 5 bases and J by 5 bases, leaving 12 bases between them. The CDR3 spans 12 residues. CDR1 and CDR2 from the germline V gene are DFQATT and SNEGSKA (reference sequence). The CDR3 sequence is CSALEGFETQYF. CDR3 nucleotides: TGCAGTGCTTTGGAGGGCTTCGAGACCCAGTACTTC.

This clonotype was counted a single time. The chain uses TRBV3-1 and TRBJ1-5, with D possibly TRBD1 on 5 matching bases. Trimming left V 10 bases short and J 2 bases short, with 12 bases between. Germline lookup yields CDR1 LGHDT and CDR2 YNNKEL (reference sequence). This CDR3 spans 13 amino acids. The CDR3 loop is CATGDRGNQPQHF. Here the CDR3 DNA reads TGTGCCACGGGGGACCGGGGCAATCAGCCCCAGCATTTT.